The rows below give T cell receptor beta chains drawn from one sample of a study of T cells expressing NK-cell markers. TCRdb processed the 5' RACE reads again and assigns one entry to each CDR3 protein, with no DNA. Here the sample table reports a few hundred thousand distinct CDR3 sequences. The specimen sequenced was blood T cells: a sorted CD56 or NKG2C T cell subset, CD4+ or CD8+ T cells, or bulk PBMC T cells (not recorded which). The receptors were gathered from a man between 18 and 29 years old in good health. Both conserved end residues are part of each CDR3. The order of the fields is J gene, V gene, CDR3 protein.

TRBJ2-1 | TRBV20-1 | CSAREGGGGRGFYNEQFF
TRBJ2-5 | TRBV30 | CAWSGRIGETQYF
TRBJ2-1 | TRBV18 | CASSPKIPGATNEQFF
TRBJ2-3 | TRBV6-2/TRBV6-3 | CASSRGPRGTDTQYF
TRBJ2-5 | TRBV27 | CASSLTSVETQYF
TRBJ1-1 | TRBV7-8 | CASSFRGQANTEAFF
TRBJ2-1 | TRBV20-1 | CSARDGTRVYNEQFF
TRBJ2-3 | TRBV12-3/TRBV12-4 | CASSLVAGGTDTQYF
TRBJ2-3 | TRBV9 | CASSVGSGGDTQYF
TRBJ2-7 | TRBV20-1 | CSATGGVSLEQYF
TRBJ1-4 | TRBV18 | CASSPQSREDEKLFF
TRBJ1-2 | TRBV6-5 | CASSPFTIDSVRGYTF
TRBJ2-1 | TRBV6-5 | CASSETWDEQFF
TRBJ2-7 | TRBV7-2 | CASSARTPYEQYF
TRBJ2-6 | TRBV20-1 | CSARGRQGLSSGANVLTF
TRBJ2-7 | TRBV5-1 | CASRRGQNYEQYF
TRBJ1-6 | TRBV4-3 | CASSLEDTSPLHF
TRBJ2-1 | TRBV5-1 | CASSSSGIDEQFF
TRBJ2-1 | TRBV29-1 | CSVLRRDTSSYNEQFF
TRBJ2-2 | TRBV11-2 | CASSLAFRDSTGELFF
TRBJ2-7 | TRBV7-6 | CASSLALGSLPYEQYF
TRBJ2-1 | TRBV2 | CASSDSAGGMEQFF
TRBJ2-2 | TRBV11-2 | CASSLSGLAGTGELFF
TRBJ2-1 | TRBV12-3/TRBV12-4 | CASTSAGGNEQFF
TRBJ2-2 | TRBV24-1 | CATSDLTPGIAGELFF
TRBJ2-5 | TRBV5-1 | CASRNQRERETQYF
TRBJ2-3 | TRBV28 | CASRPQTAIDPDTQYF
TRBJ1-1 | TRBV29-1 | CRGQIGLDTEAFF
TRBJ2-7 | TRBV6-5 | CASSYSKQDPYEQYF
TRBJ1-3 | TRBV29-1 | CSVRTGGFAGNTIYF
TRBJ2-1 | TRBV9 | CASSQVFAGYGEQFF
TRBJ1-1 | TRBV5-1 | CASRGQGNVTEAFF
TRBJ2-2 | TRBV10-3 | CATTNTGELFF
TRBJ2-1 | TRBV5-1 | CASSSPPLAVGFF
TRBJ2-2 | TRBV7-8 | CASSLASVYTGELFF
TRBJ1-1 | TRBV2 | CASTYSRVVAFF
TRBJ2-1 | TRBV7-2 | CASSSQPGLAGWHEQFF
TRBJ2-1 | TRBV13 | CASSAGHLAGRGSYNEQFF
TRBJ1-5 | TRBV12-3/TRBV12-4 | CASSGGPGQPQHF
TRBJ2-7 | TRBV27 | CASASGFSSYEQYF
TRBJ2-5 | TRBV20-1 | CSARISADNGATQYF
TRBJ1-1 | TRBV25-1 | CASGGVGGNTEAFF
TRBJ2-3 | TRBV9 | CASSVETLAAVTDTQYF
TRBJ2-2 | TRBV20-1 | CSAPRTGTNTGELFF
TRBJ2-1 | TRBV4-1 | CASSHYGTTPYNEQFF
TRBJ2-5 | TRBV7-3 | CASRPAGSAETQYF
TRBJ2-2 | TRBV12-3/TRBV12-4 | CASTPSGNTGELFF
TRBJ1-2 | TRBV4-2 | CASSQDLGHGYTF
TRBJ2-2 | TRBV12-3/TRBV12-4 | CASSPGGDRHGELFF
TRBJ2-1 | TRBV7-9 | CASSQRTGEEYNEQFF
TRBJ2-7 | TRBV12-3/TRBV12-4 | CASSLQDSGYEQYF
TRBJ2-5 | TRBV3-1 | CASSQAGQAEETQYF
TRBJ1-4 | TRBV20-1 | CSAMGQLGEKLFF
TRBJ2-3 | TRBV7-9 | CASSSDVLRGLTDTQYF
TRBJ2-3 | TRBV27 | CASRSRTSGVGGTQYF
TRBJ2-3 | TRBV20-1 | CSASSSGDSTDTQYF
TRBJ2-3 | TRBV29-1 | CSAKTGVGTDTQYF
TRBJ2-5 | TRBV24-1 | CATSDFKAGGQETQYF